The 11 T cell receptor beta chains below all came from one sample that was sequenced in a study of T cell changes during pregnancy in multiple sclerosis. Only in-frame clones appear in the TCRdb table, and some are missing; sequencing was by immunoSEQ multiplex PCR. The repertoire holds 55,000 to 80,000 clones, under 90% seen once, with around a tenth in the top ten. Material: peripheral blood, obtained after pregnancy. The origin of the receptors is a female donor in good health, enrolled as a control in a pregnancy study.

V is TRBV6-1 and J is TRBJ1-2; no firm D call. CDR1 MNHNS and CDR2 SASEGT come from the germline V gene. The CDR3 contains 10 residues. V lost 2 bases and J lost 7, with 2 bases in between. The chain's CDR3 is CASSELGYTF. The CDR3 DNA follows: TGTGCCAGCAGTGAACTTGGCTACACCTTC.

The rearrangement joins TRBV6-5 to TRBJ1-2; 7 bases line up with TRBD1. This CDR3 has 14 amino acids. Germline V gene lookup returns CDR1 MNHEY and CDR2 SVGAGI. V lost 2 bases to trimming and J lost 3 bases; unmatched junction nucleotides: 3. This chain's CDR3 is CASSYHDRDYGYTF. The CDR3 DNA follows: TGTGCCAGCAGTTACCACGACAGGGACTATGGCTACACCTTC.

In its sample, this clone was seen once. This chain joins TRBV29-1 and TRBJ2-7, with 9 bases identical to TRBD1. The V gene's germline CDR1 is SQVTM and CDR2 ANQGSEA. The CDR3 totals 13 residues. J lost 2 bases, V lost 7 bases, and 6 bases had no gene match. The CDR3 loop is CSAGQGTPYEQYF. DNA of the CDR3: TGCAGCGCTGGACAGGGGACACCCTACGAGCAGTACTTC.

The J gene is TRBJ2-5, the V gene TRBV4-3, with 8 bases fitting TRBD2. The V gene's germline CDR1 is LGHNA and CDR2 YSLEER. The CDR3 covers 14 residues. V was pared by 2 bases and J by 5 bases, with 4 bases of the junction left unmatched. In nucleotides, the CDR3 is TGCGCCAGCAGCCAACGGGGGGGCCGGGAGACCCAGTACTTC. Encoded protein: CASSQRGGRETQYF.

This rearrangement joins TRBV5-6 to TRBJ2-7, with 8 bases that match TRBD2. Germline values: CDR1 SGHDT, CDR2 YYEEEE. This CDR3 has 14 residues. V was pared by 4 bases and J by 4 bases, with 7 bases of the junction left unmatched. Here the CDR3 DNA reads TGTGCCAGCAGCGTGAGCGGGACTAGGTACGAGCAGTACTTC. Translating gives CASSVSGTRYEQYF. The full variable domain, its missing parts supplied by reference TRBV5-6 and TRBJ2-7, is DAGVTQSPTHLIKTRGQQVTLRCSPKSGHDTVSWYQQALGQGPQFIFQYYEEEERQRGNFPDRFSGHQFPNYSSELNVNALLLGDSALYLCASSVSGTRYEQYFGPGTRLTVT.

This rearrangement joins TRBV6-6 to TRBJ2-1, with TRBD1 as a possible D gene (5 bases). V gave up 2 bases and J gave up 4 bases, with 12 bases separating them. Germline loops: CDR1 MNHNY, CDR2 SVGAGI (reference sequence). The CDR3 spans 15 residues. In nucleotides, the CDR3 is TGTGCCAGCAGTTACAAGACAGACCTATACAATGAGCAGTTCTTC. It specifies CASSYKTDLYNEQFF.

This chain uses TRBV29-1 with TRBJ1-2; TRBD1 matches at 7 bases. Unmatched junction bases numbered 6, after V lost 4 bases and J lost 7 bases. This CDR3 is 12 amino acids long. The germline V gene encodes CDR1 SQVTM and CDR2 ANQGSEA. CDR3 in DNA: TGCAGCGTTGGGCTGGCAGGGGGTGGCTACACCTTC. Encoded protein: CSVGLAGGGYTF.

CDR3 sequence (DNA): TGCGCCAGCAGCCTGACTAGCGCCAGCACAGATACGCAGTATTTT. It specifies CASSLTSASTDTQYF. The chain has TRBV5-1 and TRBJ2-3, with 8 bases aligning to TRBD2. Germline assignment: CDR1 SGHRS and CDR2 YFSETQ. V was pared by 4 bases and J by 0 bases, with 4 bases of the junction left unmatched. The CDR3 has 15 residues.

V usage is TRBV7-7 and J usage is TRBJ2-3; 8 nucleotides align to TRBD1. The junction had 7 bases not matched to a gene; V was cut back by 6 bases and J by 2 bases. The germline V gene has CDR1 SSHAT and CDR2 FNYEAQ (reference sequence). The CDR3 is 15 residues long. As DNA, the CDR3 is TGTGCCAGCAGGCCTTTGGACAGGGCCACAGATACGCAGTATTTT. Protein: CASRPLDRATDTQYF.

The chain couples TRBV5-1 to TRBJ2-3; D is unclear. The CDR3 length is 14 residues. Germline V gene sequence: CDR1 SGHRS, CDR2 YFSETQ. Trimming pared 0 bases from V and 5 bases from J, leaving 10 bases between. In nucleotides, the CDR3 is TGCGCCAGCAGCTTGGGAGAGGCTGAAGATACGCAGTATTTT. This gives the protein CASSLGEAEDTQYF.

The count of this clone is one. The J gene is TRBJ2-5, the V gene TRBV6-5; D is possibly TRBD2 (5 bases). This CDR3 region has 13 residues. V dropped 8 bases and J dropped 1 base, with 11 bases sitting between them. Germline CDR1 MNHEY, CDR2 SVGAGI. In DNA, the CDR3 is TGTGCCAGCTCACGGGATGGCCAAGAGACCCAGTACTTC. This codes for CASSRDGQETQYF.